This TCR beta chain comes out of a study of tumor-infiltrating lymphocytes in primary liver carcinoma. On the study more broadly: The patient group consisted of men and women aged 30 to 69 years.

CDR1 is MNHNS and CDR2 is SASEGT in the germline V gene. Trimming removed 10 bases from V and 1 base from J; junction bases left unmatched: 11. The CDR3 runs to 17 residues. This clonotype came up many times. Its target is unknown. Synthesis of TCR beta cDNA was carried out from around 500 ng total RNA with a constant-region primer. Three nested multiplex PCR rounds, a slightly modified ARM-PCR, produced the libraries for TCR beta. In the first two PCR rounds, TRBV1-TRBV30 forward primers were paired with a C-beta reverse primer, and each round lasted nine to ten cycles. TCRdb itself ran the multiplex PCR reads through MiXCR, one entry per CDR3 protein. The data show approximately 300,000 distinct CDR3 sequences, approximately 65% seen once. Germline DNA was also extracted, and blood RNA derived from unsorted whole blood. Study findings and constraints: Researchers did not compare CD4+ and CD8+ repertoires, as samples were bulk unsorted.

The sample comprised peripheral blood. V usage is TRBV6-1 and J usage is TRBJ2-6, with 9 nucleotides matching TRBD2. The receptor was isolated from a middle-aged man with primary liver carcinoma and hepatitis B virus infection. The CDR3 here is CATPSGRSRSGANVLTF. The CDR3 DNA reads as TGTGCCACTCCCAGCGGGAGGAGTCGGTCTGGGGCCAACGTCCTGACTTTC.